Listed below are T cell receptor beta chains from one sample, sequenced in a study of T cells in Graves' hyperthyroidism and ophthalmopathy. One entry per CDR3 protein, called by TCRdb with MiXCR from the multiplex PCR reads. The repertoire has about 600,000 distinct CDR3 sequences, roughly 15% of them found once; the top ten carry around 13%. Sequenced sample: blood. These TCRs come from a woman aged 45-65 years with Graves' ophthalmopathy. Both conserved end residues are part of each CDR3. Each record gives: D gene, clone size, J gene, V gene, CDR3 DNA, CDR3 protein. The D gene is left open where the match is weak. Rows may omit the clone size; those that give it use once, few, many or a size class.

TRBD2	few	TRBJ2-5	TRBV4-2	TGTGCCAGCAGCCAAGATAGCCTAGCGGGGAGAATTCAAGAGACCCAGTACTTC	CASSQDSLAGRIQETQYF
TRBD2	NA	TRBJ2-1	TRBV10-3	TGTGCCATCAGTGCCTCTAGCGGGCCCTACAATGAGCAGTTCTTC	CAISASSGPYNEQFF
NA	many	TRBJ1-6	TRBV7-2	TGTGCCAGCAGCCGCATTCTCAATTCAAGGCATTCACCCCTCCACTTT	CASSRILNSRHSPLHF
NA	many	TRBJ2-7	TRBV3-1	TGTGCCAGCAGCCAAGGCCCGATAGGCCCCTACGAGCAGTACTTC	CASSQGPIGPYEQYF
TRBD1	many	TRBJ1-1	TRBV5-1	TGCGCCAGCAGCTTGGCAGGGGGGGACACTGAAGCTTTCTTT	CASSLAGGDTEAFF
TRBD1	NA	TRBJ1-5	TRBV7-8	TGTGCCAGCAGCCTGGGACAGGGGGCTCAGCCCCAGCATTTT	CASSLGQGAQPQHF
TRBD2	few	TRBJ2-3	TRBV25-1	TGTGCCAGCAGTGACCCCTCCTCCCCTAGCGGGAGTGGTGATACGCAGTATTTT	CASSDPSSPSGSGDTQYF
NA	NA	TRBJ1-4	TRBV20-1	TGCAGTGCTAGAGACATAAAACAGTCAACTAATGAAAAACTGTTTTTT	CSARDIKQSTNEKLFF
NA	many	TRBJ2-2	TRBV29-1	TGCAGCGTTAACCTGGTGAACACCGGGGAGCTGTTTTTT	CSVNLVNTGELFF
NA	many	TRBJ1-1	TRBV5-1	TGCGCCAGCAGCTTGGGGTACAGCCTGAGCGGGACTGAAGCTTTCTTT	CASSLGYSLSGTEAFF
NA	many	TRBJ1-1	TRBV20-1	TGCAGTGCTAGAGATGGAGGACGGTCGAACACTGAAGCTTTCTTT	CSARDGGRSNTEAFF
NA	many	TRBJ2-1	TRBV9	TGTGCCAGCAGCGTAGGAGGAGGGACGCTGGGCTCCTACAATGAGCAGTTCTTC	CASSVGGGTLGSYNEQFF
NA	NA	TRBJ1-3	TRBV12-3/TRBV12-4	TGTGCCAGCAGTCCGCCCGGGCAGGGGATTGGAAACACCATATATTTT	CASSPPGQGIGNTIYF
TRBD1	many	TRBJ1-1	TRBV6-2/TRBV6-3	TGTGCCAGCAGTTACAGGTTGACAGGGTCTGAAGCTTTCTTT	CASSYRLTGSEAFF
TRBD1	few	TRBJ1-6	TRBV18	TGTGCCAGCTCACCTTCGACAGGGACAGATTCACCCCTCCACTTT	CASSPSTGTDSPLHF
TRBD2	many	TRBJ2-3	TRBV28	TGTGCCAGCAGCCCGGGACTAGCGGGAGAGACAGATACGCAGTATTTT	CASSPGLAGETDTQYF
TRBD1	few	TRBJ2-1	TRBV25-1	TGTGCCAGCAGTGAGCTGACCGGGACAGGGGGCAATGAGCAGTTCTTC	CASSELTGTGGNEQFF
NA	many	TRBJ2-2	TRBV7-9	TGTGCCAGCAGCTTACCCCGGTCAGGTGGCGTTCGAGACACCGGGGAGCTGTTTTTT	CASSLPRSGGVRDTGELFF
NA	many	TRBJ2-1	TRBV20-1	TGCAGTGCTGGAAAATCAGGGAGGAATGAGCAGTTCTTC	CSAGKSGRNEQFF
NA	few	TRBJ1-3	TRBV3-1	TGTGCCAGCAGCCAAGAAAGGTTGGCAGGTGGAGTGTCTGACACCATATATTTT	CASSQERLAGGVSDTIYF
NA	NA	TRBJ1-6	TRBV12-3/TRBV12-4	TGTGCCAGCAGGAATATTGACTTGTCACCCCTCCACTTT	CASRNIDLSPLHF